Listed below are T cell receptor beta chains from one sample, sequenced in a study of blood T cell repertoires in COVID-19. Data came from immunoSEQ multiplex PCR; TCRdb stores just in-frame clones and leaves some out. The repertoire holds more than 350,000 clones, with approximately 91% as singletons. Input material: PBMCs or T cells enriched from blood (not recorded which). These TCRs come from a woman under 30 who had been exposed to COVID-19. Both conserved end residues are part of each CDR3. The order of the fields is CDR3 DNA, CDR3 protein, clone size, D gene, J gene, V gene. The D gene is left open where the match is weak. Some rows mark clone size as missing; the rest say once, few, many or name a class of expanded clone.

cdr3_nt: TGTGCCAGCAGCCAAGGCGGGACCACCTACGAGCAGTACTTC; cdr3_aa: CASSQGGTTYEQYF; clone_size: .; d_call: .; j_call: TRBJ2-7; v_call: TRBV3-1/TRBV3-2
cdr3_nt: TGTGCCAGCAGCCACTGGGACAGGGAGGGCTACGAGCAGTACTTC; cdr3_aa: CASSHWDREGYEQYF; clone_size: once; d_call: TRBD1; j_call: TRBJ2-7; v_call: TRBV14
cdr3_nt: TGTGCCAGCGGACGCGGGTGGCGGGCCTACGAGCAGTACTTC; cdr3_aa: CASGRGWRAYEQYF; clone_size: .; d_call: .; j_call: TRBJ2-7; v_call: TRBV6-5
cdr3_nt: TGTGCCAGCAGTGACTCCGGGACTAGCGGGAGCGATGAGCAGTTCTTC; cdr3_aa: CASSDSGTSGSDEQFF; clone_size: .; d_call: TRBD2; j_call: TRBJ2-1; v_call: TRBV6-4
cdr3_nt: TGTGCCAGCAGTTTTCGACAGGGGAATTATGGCTACACCTTC; cdr3_aa: CASSFRQGNYGYTF; clone_size: .; d_call: TRBD1; j_call: TRBJ1-2; v_call: TRBV27
cdr3_nt: TGTGCCATCAGGACAGGCCCGGCAGGCTACGAGCAGTACTTC; cdr3_aa: CAIRTGPAGYEQYF; clone_size: .; d_call: .; j_call: TRBJ2-7; v_call: TRBV10-3
cdr3_nt: TGTGCCAGCAGTCAGGGCCTCGGCTCTTACAATGAGCAGTTCTTC; cdr3_aa: CASSQGLGSYNEQFF; clone_size: .; d_call: .; j_call: TRBJ2-1; v_call: TRBV27
cdr3_nt: TGTGCCAGTAGTACCCTAGACAGCAACAATGAGCAGTTCTTC; cdr3_aa: CASSTLDSNNEQFF; clone_size: once; d_call: .; j_call: TRBJ2-1; v_call: TRBV19
cdr3_nt: TGTGCCAGTAGCCACGGCTTCGGACTAGCGGGAGTCCCCAATGAGCAGTTCTTC; cdr3_aa: CASSHGFGLAGVPNEQFF; clone_size: .; d_call: TRBD2; j_call: TRBJ2-1; v_call: TRBV19
cdr3_nt: TGTGCCAGCAGTTTACCCCGGCGGGGAAACACTGAAGCTTTCTTT; cdr3_aa: CASSLPRRGNTEAFF; clone_size: .; d_call: .; j_call: TRBJ1-1; v_call: TRBV28
cdr3_nt: TGTGCCAGCAGCCCAACTAGTTTCTTTGGCTACGAGCAGTACTTC; cdr3_aa: CASSPTSFFGYEQYF; clone_size: .; d_call: .; j_call: TRBJ2-7; v_call: TRBV2
cdr3_nt: TGCAGTGCTAGTACAGGGGAAGAGACCCAGTACTTC; cdr3_aa: CSASTGEETQYF; clone_size: .; d_call: TRBD1; j_call: TRBJ2-5; v_call: TRBV20-1
cdr3_nt: TGTGCCAGCAGTTTCCAGGGGCGAACTAACTATGGCTACACCTTC; cdr3_aa: CASSFQGRTNYGYTF; clone_size: .; d_call: .; j_call: TRBJ1-2; v_call: TRBV28